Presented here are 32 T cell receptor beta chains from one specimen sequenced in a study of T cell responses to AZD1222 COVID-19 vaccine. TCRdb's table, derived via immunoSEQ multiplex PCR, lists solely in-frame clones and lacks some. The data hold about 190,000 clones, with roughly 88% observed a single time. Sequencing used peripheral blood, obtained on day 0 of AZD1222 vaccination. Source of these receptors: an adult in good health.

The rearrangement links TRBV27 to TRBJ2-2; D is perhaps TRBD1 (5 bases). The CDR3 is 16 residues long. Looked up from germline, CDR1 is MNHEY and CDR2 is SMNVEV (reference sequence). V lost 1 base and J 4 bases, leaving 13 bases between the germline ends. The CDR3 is CASSLYVGRGTGELFF. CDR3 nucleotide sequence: TGTGCCAGCAGTTTATACGTCGGTAGGGGCACCGGGGAGCTGTTTTTT.

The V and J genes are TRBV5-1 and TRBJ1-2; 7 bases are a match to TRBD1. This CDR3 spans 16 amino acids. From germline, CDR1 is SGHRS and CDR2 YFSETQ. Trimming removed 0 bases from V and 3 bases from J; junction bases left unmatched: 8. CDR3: CASSLVDGQGDYGYTF. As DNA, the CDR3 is TGCGCCAGCAGCTTGGTCGACGGGCAGGGGGACTATGGCTACACCTTC.

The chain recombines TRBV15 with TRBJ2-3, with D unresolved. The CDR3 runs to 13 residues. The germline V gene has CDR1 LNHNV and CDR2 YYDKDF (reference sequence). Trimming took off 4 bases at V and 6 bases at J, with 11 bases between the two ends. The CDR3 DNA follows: TGTGCCACCAGCATCCGAAGGGCGGATACGCAGTATTTT. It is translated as CATSIRRADTQYF.

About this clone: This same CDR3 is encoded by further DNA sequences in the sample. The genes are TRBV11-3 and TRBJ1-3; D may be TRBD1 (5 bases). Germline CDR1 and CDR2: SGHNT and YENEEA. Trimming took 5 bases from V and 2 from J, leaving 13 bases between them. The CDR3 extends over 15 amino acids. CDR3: CASSRGTETGNTIYF. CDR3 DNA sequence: TGTGCCAGCAGCCGAGGGACGGAGACTGGAAACACCATATATTTT.

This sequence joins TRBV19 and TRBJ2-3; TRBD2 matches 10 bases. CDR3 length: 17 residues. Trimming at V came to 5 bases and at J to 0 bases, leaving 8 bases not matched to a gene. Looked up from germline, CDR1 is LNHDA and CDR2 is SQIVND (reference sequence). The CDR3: CASSLPTTSGSTDTQYF. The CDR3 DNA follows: TGTGCCAGTAGTCTTCCAACGACTAGCGGGAGCACAGATACGCAGTATTTT.

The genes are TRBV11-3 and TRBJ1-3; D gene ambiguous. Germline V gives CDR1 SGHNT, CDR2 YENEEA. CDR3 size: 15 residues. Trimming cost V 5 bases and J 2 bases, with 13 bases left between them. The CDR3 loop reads CASSASDGPGNTIYF. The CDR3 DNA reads TGTGCCAGCAGCGCCAGTGATGGGCCTGGAAACACCATATATTTT.

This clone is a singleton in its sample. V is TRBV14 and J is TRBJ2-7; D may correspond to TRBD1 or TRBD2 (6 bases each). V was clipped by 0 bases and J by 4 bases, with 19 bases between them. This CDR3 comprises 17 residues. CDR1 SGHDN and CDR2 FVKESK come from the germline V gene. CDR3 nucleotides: TGTGCCAGCAGCCAAGAGTTTTTAGGGGGGCGGCGGTACGAGCAGTACTTC. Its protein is CASSQEFLGGRRYEQYF.

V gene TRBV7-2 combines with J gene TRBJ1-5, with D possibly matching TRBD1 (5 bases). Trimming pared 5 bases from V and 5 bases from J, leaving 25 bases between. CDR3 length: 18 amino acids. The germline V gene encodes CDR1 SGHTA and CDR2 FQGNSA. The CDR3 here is CASSDHLSAGVGYQPQHF. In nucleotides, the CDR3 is TGTGCCAGCAGCGACCACCTTTCCGCGGGGGTGGGGTATCAGCCCCAGCATTTT.

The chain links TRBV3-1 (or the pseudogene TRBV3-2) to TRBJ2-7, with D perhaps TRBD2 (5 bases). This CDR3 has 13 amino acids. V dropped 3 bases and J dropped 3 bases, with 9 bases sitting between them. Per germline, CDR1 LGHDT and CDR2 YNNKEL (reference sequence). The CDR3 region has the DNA TGTGCCAGCAGCCACGGAGGATACTACGAGCAGTACTTC. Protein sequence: CASSHGGYYEQYF.

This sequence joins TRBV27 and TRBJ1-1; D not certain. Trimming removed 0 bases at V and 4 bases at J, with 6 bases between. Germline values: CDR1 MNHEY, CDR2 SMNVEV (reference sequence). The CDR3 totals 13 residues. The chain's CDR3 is CASSLSPVTEAFF. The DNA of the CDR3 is TGTGCCAGCAGTTTATCTCCGGTCACTGAAGCTTTCTTT.

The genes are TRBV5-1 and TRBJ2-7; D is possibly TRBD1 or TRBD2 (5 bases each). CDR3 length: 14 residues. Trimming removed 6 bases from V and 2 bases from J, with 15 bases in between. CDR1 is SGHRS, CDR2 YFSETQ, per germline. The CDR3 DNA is TGCGCCAGCAAATTTGGGACGGAGACCTACGAGCAGTACTTC. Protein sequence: CASKFGTETYEQYF.

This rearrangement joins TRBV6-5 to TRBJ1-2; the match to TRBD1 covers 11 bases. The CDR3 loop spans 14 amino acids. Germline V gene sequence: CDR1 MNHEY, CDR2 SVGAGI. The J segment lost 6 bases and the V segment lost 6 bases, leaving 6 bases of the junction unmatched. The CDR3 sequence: CASSQGQGANGYTF. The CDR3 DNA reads TGTGCCAGCAGCCAAGGACAGGGGGCGAATGGCTACACCTTC.

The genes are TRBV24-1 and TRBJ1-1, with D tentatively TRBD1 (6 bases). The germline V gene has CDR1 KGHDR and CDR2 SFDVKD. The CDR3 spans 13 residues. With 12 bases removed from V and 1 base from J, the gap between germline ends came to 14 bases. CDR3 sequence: CAPNGQWNTEAFF. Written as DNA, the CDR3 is TGTGCCCCGAACGGACAGTGGAACACTGAAGCTTTCTTT.

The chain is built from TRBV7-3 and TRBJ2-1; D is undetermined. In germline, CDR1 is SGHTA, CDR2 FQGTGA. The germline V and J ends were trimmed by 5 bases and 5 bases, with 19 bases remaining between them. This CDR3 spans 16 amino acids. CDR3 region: CASSLARAVANNEQFF. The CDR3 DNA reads TGTGCCAGCAGCCTGGCCCGCGCGGTGGCCAACAATGAGCAGTTCTTC.

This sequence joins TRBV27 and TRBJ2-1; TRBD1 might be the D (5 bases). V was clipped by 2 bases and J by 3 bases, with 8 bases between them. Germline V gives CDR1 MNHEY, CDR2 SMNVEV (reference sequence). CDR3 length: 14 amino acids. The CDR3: CASSLGALYNEQFF. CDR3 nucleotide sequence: TGTGCCAGCAGTTTAGGGGCTCTCTACAATGAGCAGTTCTTC.

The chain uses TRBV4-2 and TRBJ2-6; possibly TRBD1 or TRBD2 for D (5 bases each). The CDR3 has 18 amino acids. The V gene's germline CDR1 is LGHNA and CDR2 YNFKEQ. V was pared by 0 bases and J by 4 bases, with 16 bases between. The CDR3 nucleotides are TGTGCCAGCAGCCAAGACCCTGGGGGATTTTCAGGGGCCAACGTCCTGACTTTC. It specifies CASSQDPGGFSGANVLTF.

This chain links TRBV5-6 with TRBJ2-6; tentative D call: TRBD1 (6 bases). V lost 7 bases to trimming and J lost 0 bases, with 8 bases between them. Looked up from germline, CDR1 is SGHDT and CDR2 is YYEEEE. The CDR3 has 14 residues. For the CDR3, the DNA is TGTGCCAGCGGACAGATCTCTGGGGCCAACGTCCTGACTTTC. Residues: CASGQISGANVLTF.

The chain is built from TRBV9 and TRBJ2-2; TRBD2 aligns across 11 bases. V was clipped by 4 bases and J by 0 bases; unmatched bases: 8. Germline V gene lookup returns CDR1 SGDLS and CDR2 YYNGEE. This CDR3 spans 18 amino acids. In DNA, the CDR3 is TGTGCCAGCAGCCCTAGACTAGCGGGGAGATCGAACACCGGGGAGCTGTTTTTT. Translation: CASSPRLAGRSNTGELFF.

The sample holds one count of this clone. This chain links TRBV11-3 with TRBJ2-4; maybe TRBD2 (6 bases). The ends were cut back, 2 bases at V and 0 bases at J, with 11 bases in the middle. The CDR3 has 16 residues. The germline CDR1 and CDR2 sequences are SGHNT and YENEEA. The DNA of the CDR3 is TGTGCCAGCAGCTTATGGAGGGGTTTAGCCAAAAACATTCAGTACTTC. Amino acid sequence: CASSLWRGLAKNIQYF. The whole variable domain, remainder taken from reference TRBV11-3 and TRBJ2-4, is EAGVVQSPRYKIIEKKQPVAFWCNPISGHNTLYWYLQNLGQGPELLIRYENEEAVDDSQLPKDRFSAERLKGVDSTLKIQPAELGDSAVYLCASSLWRGLAKNIQYFGAGTRLSVL.

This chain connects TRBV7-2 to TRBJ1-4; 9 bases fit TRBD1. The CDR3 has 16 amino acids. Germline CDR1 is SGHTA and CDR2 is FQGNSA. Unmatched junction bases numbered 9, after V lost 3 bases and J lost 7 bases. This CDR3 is CASSLLGQGNSEKLFF. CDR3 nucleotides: TGTGCCAGCAGCTTGCTGGGACAGGGTAACAGTGAAAAACTGTTTTTT.

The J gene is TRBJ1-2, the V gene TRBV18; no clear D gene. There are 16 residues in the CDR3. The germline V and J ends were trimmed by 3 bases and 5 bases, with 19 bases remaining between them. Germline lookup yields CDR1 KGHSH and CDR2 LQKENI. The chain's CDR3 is CASSPQRKARGYGYTF. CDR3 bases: TGTGCCAGCTCACCCCAGAGGAAGGCCCGTGGGTATGGCTACACCTTC.

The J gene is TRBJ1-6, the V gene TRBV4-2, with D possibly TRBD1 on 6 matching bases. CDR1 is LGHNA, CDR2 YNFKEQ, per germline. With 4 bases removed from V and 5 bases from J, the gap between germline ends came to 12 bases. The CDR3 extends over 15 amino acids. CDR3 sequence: CASSRPGQDNSPLHF. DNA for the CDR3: TGTGCCAGCAGCCGCCCGGGACAAGATAATTCACCCCTCCACTTT.

The CDR3 DNA is TGTGCCAGCAGTACACGACCGTATGGGGGAGAGAGCAATCAGCCCCAGCATTTT. This codes for CASSTRPYGGESNQPQHF. This rearrangement joins TRBV28 to TRBJ1-5, with D tentatively TRBD1 (5 bases). The CDR3 contains 18 residues. Germline CDR1 and CDR2: MDHEN and SYDVKM. Deletions cut 5 bases from V and 1 base from J, with 21 bases between.

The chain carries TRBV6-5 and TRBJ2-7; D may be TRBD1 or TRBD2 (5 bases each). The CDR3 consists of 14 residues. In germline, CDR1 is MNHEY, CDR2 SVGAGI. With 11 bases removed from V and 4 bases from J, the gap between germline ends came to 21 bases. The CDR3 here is CAGKRGPSVYEQYF. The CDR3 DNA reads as TGTGCCGGAAAGAGGGGACCCTCCGTGTACGAGCAGTACTTC.

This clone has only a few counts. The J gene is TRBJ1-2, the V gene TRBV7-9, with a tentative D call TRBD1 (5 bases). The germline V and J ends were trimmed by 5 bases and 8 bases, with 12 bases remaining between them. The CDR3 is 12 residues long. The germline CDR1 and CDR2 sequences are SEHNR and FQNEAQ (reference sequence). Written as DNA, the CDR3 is TGTGCCAGCAGCCAGACAGCCCTGGGCTACACCTTC. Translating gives CASSQTALGYTF.

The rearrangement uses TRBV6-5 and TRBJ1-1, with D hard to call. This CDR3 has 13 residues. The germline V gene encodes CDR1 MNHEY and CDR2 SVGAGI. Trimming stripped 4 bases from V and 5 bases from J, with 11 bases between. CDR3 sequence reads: CASSSQVGTEAFF. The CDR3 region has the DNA TGTGCCAGCAGTTCCCAGGTAGGAACTGAAGCTTTCTTT.

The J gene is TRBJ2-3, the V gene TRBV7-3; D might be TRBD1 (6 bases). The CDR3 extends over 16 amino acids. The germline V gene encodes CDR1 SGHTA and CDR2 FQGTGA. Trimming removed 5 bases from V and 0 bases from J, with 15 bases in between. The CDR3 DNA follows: TGTGCCAGCAGCATTACAGGGCTCCCCAGCACAGATACGCAGTATTTT. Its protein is CASSITGLPSTDTQYF.

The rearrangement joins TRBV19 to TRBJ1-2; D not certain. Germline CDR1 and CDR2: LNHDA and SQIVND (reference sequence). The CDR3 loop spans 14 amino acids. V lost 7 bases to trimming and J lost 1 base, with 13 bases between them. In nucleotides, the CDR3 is TGTGCCAGTACCCCCCGGGCCGGTAACTATGGCTACACCTTC. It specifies CASTPRAGNYGYTF.

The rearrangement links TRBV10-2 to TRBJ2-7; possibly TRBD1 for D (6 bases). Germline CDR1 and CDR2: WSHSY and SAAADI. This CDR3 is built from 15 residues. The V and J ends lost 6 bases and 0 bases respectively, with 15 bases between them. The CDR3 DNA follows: TGCGCCAGCAGAGGGGACACCGAGAGCTCCTACGAGCAGTACTTC. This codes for CASRGDTESSYEQYF.

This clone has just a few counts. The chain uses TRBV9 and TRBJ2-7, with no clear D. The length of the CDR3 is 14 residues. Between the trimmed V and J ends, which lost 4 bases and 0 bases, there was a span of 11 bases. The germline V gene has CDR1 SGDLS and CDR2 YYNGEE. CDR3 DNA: TGTGCCAGCAGCTTCCACGATAGCTCCTACGAGCAGTACTTC. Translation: CASSFHDSSYEQYF.

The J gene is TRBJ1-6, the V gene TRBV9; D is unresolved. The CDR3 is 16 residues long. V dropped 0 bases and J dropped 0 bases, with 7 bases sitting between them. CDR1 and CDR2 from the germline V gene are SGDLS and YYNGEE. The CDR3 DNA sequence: TGTGCCAGCAGCGTAGCGGGAAGCTCCTATAATTCACCCCTCCACTTT. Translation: CASSVAGSSYNSPLHF.

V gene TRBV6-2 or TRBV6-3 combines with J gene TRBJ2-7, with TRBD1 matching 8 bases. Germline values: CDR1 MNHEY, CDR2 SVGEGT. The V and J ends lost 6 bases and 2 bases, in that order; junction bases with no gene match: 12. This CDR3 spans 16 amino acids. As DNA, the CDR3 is TGTGCCAGCAGCCAACGCGACAGGGGATTGACCTACGAGCAGTACTTC. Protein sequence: CASSQRDRGLTYEQYF.